This T cell receptor beta chain is from a study of blood T cell repertoires in COVID-19. Study details: Both acute and convalescent COVID-19 samples were obtained from the United States, Italy and Spain. In each case, the material was cDNA or gDNA derived from T cells, B-cell-depleted T cells, or PBMCs.

The CDR3 spans 15 residues. The V gene lost 3 bases and the J gene lost 3 bases, with 15 bases spanning the gap. Germline CDR1 GTSNPN, CDR2 SVGIG (reference sequence). Authors' processing steps: For nucleated cells, counts were estimated from reference gene primer amplification. Method: immunoSEQ multiplex PCR; TCRdb's copy keeps in-frame clones and lacks some. V and J calls and clone size are given by that table; D and trimming were obtained from the DNA. Of 250,000 to 350,000 clones detected, about 85% appear once; the ten largest clones hold roughly 2%. The chain is built from TRBV30 and TRBJ1-5; tentatively, D is TRBD1 (5 bases). The sequence came from a woman between 50 and 59 years old who had recovered from COVID-19. The source material was peripheral blood. CDR3 sequence: CAWSDSLSFNQPQHF. The CDR3, as DNA: TGTGCCTGGAGCGACAGCCTGAGCTTCAATCAGCCCCAGCATTTT.